This TCR beta chain was found in a study of graft-versus-host responses after intestinal transplantation. Study in general: In this cohort, recipients had multivisceral, liver-intestinal, or isolated intestinal transplants. Tacrolimus plus steroids were given to all recipients for about 3 years, preceded by anti-thymocyte globulin induction. Study results and limitations: Researchers found GvH clones in recipient marrow, and some showed up first in ileum or blood.

Comment on this clone: Its antigen is not identified.

There are 19 residues in the CDR3. CDR1 is MDHEN and CDR2 is SYDVKM in the germline V gene. With 3 bases clipped from V and 0 bases from J, the junction kept 11 bases outside the gene matches. TCRdb keeps only in-frame clones here, not all; method: immunoSEQ multiplex PCR. The sample lists some 77,000 clones, about 92% occurring once. This rearrangement joins TRBV28 to TRBJ2-2; 9 bases are shared with TRBD1. This TCR was sampled from a human patient who received an intestinal transplant, so some T cells may come from the graft donor. Sequences were derived from PBMCs, sampled 98 days after intestinal transplantation. The CDR3: CASSFPESGTGTNTGELFF. CDR3 sequence (DNA): TGTGCCAGCAGTTTCCCCGAATCCGGGACAGGGACGAACACCGGGGAGCTGTTTTTT.